These T cell receptor beta chains were read from a single sample in a study of T cell responses to AZD1222 COVID-19 vaccine. Some clones are missing from TCRdb's copy, which holds only in-frame ones; the method was immunoSEQ multiplex PCR. The sample lists tens of thousands of clones, roughly 91% occurring once. Specimen: peripheral blood, collected 28 days after the second AZD1222 dose. The source of these receptors is an adult who received the AZD1222 COVID-19 vaccine. Each CDR3 is given with its conserved first and last residue. The order of the fields is V gene, D gene, clone size, CDR3 length, J gene, CDR3 protein, CDR3 DNA. The D gene is left open where the match is weak. Not every row has a clone size; where given, it reads once, few, many or a size class.

TRBV7-9	-	few	19	TRBJ1-3	CASSESWKGGAQAGNTIYF	TGTGCCAGCAGCGAGTCCTGGAAAGGGGGAGCTCAGGCTGGAAACACCATATATTTT
TRBV19	-	-	15	TRBJ2-2	CASQRTTSPPGELFF	TGTGCCAGTCAAAGGACTACCTCCCCTCCGGGGGAGCTGTTTTTT
TRBV6-5	TRBD1	-	15	TRBJ2-2	CASSPGQGFFGELFF	TGTGCCAGCAGTCCGGGACAGGGCTTTTTCGGGGAGCTGTTTTTT
TRBV12-3/TRBV12-4	-	-	12	TRBJ1-2	CASSLGNQGYTF	TGTGCCAGCAGTTTAGGAAATCAGGGCTACACCTTC
TRBV19	TRBD1	once	16	TRBJ2-2	CASSRDRIANTGELFF	TGTGCCAGTAGCCGGGACAGGATCGCGAACACCGGGGAGCTGTTTTTT
TRBV2	-	-	12	TRBJ1-1	CASSGRGTEAFF	TGTGCCAGCAGTGGAAGGGGTACTGAAGCTTTCTTT
TRBV12-3/TRBV12-4	-	-	12	TRBJ1-4	CASSFVREKLFF	TGTGCCAGCAGTTTCGTGCGGGAAAAACTGTTTTTT
TRBV19	TRBD1	-	13	TRBJ1-2	CASSIRTGDGYTF	TGTGCCAGTAGTATAAGGACAGGGGACGGCTACACCTTC
TRBV5-1	-	-	15	TRBJ2-7	CASSLGASLSYEQYF	TGCGCCAGCAGCTTGGGGGCCTCCCTTTCCTACGAGCAGTACTTC
TRBV30	-	-	14	TRBJ1-5	CAWSVQWGNQPQHF	TGTGCCTGGAGTGTACAGTGGGGCAATCAGCCCCAGCATTTT
TRBV5-1	TRBD2	-	15	TRBJ2-1	CASSITSGGYNEQFF	TGCGCCAGCAGCATCACTAGCGGGGGGTACAATGAGCAGTTCTTC
TRBV5-1	-	-	14	TRBJ1-2	CASSSGGARYGYTF	TGCGCCAGCAGTTCCGGCGGAGCCCGCTATGGCTACACCTTC
TRBV24-1	-	once	14	TRBJ2-7	CATSDLHRVHEQYF	TGTGCCACCAGTGATTTGCACCGGGTCCACGAGCAGTACTTC
TRBV19	-	-	17	TRBJ1-2	CASSSIGVEGGNYGYTF	TGTGCCAGTAGTTCAATAGGGGTTGAGGGAGGGAACTATGGCTACACCTTC
TRBV5-5	-	few	16	TRBJ1-1	CASSLVVLGRNTEAFF	TGTGCCAGCAGCTTGGTTGTCCTGGGAAGGAACACTGAAGCTTTCTTT
TRBV5-1	TRBD1	once	14	TRBJ2-7	CASSLGGSSDEQYF	TGCGCCAGCAGCTTAGGGGGCTCGAGCGACGAGCAGTACTTC
TRBV12-3/TRBV12-4	-	-	13	TRBJ2-5	CASSVLGQETQYF	TGTGCCAGCAGTGTACTAGGGCAAGAGACCCAGTACTTC
TRBV27	-	-	14	TRBJ1-4	CASSLRVPNEKLFF	TGTGCCAGCAGTTTGAGGGTACCTAATGAAAAACTGTTTTTT
TRBV2	-	-	13	TRBJ2-1	CASSQGGENEQFF	TGTGCCAGCAGCCAGGGGGGGGAGAATGAGCAGTTCTTC
TRBV12-3/TRBV12-4	-	-	13	TRBJ2-7	CASSFGGSYEQYF	TGTGCCAGCAGTTTTGGGGGAAGCTACGAGCAGTACTTC
TRBV7-8	TRBD2	once	17	TRBJ2-7	CASSTGTSGVLSYEQYF	TGTGCCAGCAGCACCGGGACTAGCGGGGTCCTCTCCTACGAGCAGTACTTC
TRBV12-5	-	-	15	TRBJ2-7	CASGSSTGRGYEQYF	TGTGCTAGTGGTTCTTCGACAGGCCGGGGATACGAGCAGTACTTC
TRBV7-2	TRBD1	-	16	TRBJ2-1	CASSFDRDRVYNEQFF	TGTGCCAGCAGCTTCGACCGAGACAGGGTGTACAATGAGCAGTTCTTC
TRBV2	-	-	16	TRBJ1-4	CASSEGSTGRNEKLFF	TGTGCCAGCAGTGAGGGTTCGACAGGAAGAAATGAAAAACTGTTTTTT
TRBV5-6	-	-	15	TRBJ2-3	CASSPYRVLTDTQYF	TGTGCCAGCAGCCCTTACAGGGTACTCACAGATACGCAGTATTTT
TRBV7-3	TRBD2	-	14	TRBJ2-5	CASSLNSGGETQYF	TGTGCCAGCAGCTTAAACAGCGGGGGGGAGACCCAGTACTTC
TRBV2	-	few	14	TRBJ1-4	CASSVRGEGEKLFF	TGTGCCAGCAGTGTTCGGGGGGAGGGTGAAAAACTGTTTTTT
TRBV30	-	once	13	TRBJ1-2	CAWSVRGFGGYTF	TGTGCCTGGAGTGTACGGGGTTTTGGCGGCTACACCTTC
TRBV12-5	-	-	13	TRBJ1-2	CASGSAAPYGYTF	TGTGCTAGTGGATCAGCCGCTCCCTATGGCTACACCTTC
TRBV7-2	-	few	12	TRBJ2-1	CASRRSNNEQFF	TGTGCCAGCAGGCGATCGAACAATGAGCAGTTCTTC
TRBV7-9	-	-	14	TRBJ1-2	CASSLEGGGRGYTF	TGTGCCAGCAGCTTAGAAGGCGGGGGACGAGGCTACACCTTC
TRBV7-3	-	-	16	TRBJ1-3	CASSSQGGVQGNTIYF	TGTGCCAGCAGCTCCCAAGGGGGGGTACAAGGAAACACCATATATTTT
TRBV12-3/TRBV12-4	-	-	13	TRBJ2-1	CASRSQGSGEQFF	TGTGCCAGCAGGTCCCAGGGCTCAGGTGAGCAGTTCTTC
TRBV14	-	-	16	TRBJ2-2	CASSQDFLPNTGELFF	TGTGCCAGCAGCCAAGATTTCCTACCCAACACCGGGGAGCTGTTTTTT
TRBV4-1	-	-	16	TRBJ1-4	CASSRQSGAANEKLFF	TGCGCCAGCAGCCGCCAGTCAGGGGCGGCTAATGAAAAACTGTTTTTT
TRBV19	-	-	15	TRBJ2-3	CASSTHSGSTDTQYF	TGTGCCAGTAGTACCCATAGCGGCAGCACAGATACGCAGTATTTT
TRBV5-1	TRBD2	once	14	TRBJ2-7	CASSYSGGDYEQYF	TGCGCCAGCAGCTATAGCGGGGGAGATTACGAGCAGTACTTC
TRBV9	-	-	19	TRBJ1-5	CASSDCPARTLLSNQPQHF	TGTGCCAGCAGCGATTGTCCGGCGAGGACACTCTTGAGCAATCAGCCCCAGCATTTT
TRBV7-9	-	-	13	TRBJ2-3	CASRRESTDTQYF	TGTGCCAGCAGAAGGGAGTCCACAGATACGCAGTATTTT
TRBV19	-	-	15	TRBJ1-6	CASSIDGWGSSPLHF	TGTGCCAGTAGTATAGACGGGTGGGGAAGTTCACCCCTCCACTTT
TRBV6-5	-	-	12	TRBJ1-1	CASRSGNTEAFF	TGTGCCAGCAGGTCGGGGAACACTGAAGCTTTCTTT
TRBV19	TRBD1	once	16	TRBJ1-2	CASSRFRDRKNYGYTF	TGTGCCAGTAGTAGATTCCGGGACAGAAAGAACTATGGCTACACCTTC
TRBV27	-	few	15	TRBJ1-6	CASRGQSSYNSPLHF	TGTGCCAGCAGAGGACAGAGCTCCTATAATTCACCCCTCCACTTT
TRBV14	-	-	14	TRBJ2-2	CASSQELNTGELFF	TGTGCCAGCAGCCAAGAACTGAACACCGGGGAGCTGTTTTTT
TRBV7-3	-	-	12	TRBJ2-7	CASSAQGREQYF	TGTGCCAGCAGCGCTCAGGGTCGCGAGCAGTACTTC
TRBV10-3	-	-	14	TRBJ1-2	CAIRRDTNDYGYTF	TGTGCCATCAGACGGGACACGAATGACTATGGCTACACCTTC
TRBV5-1	-	-	14	TRBJ1-4	CASRPSTSEEKLFF	TGCGCCAGCAGGCCATCAACTTCGGAGGAAAAACTGTTTTTT
TRBV19	-	-	13	TRBJ2-3	CASSHQGTDTQYF	TGTGCCAGTAGTCACCAGGGCACAGATACGCAGTATTTT
TRBV14	-	-	15	TRBJ2-1	CASSQDFGSYNEQFF	TGTGCCAGCAGCCAAGACTTTGGCAGCTACAATGAGCAGTTCTTC
TRBV2	-	-	12	TRBJ1-1	CASNNERTEAFF	TGTGCCAGCAACAACGAGAGGACTGAAGCTTTCTTT
TRBV23-1	-	-	16	TRBJ1-6	CASRLPWSSYNSPLHF	TGCGCCAGCAGGCTACCCTGGAGCTCCTATAATTCACCCCTCCACTTT
TRBV18	-	-	14	TRBJ1-1	CASSGLGGNTEAFF	TGTGCCAGCTCAGGGTTGGGTGGCAACACTGAAGCTTTCTTT